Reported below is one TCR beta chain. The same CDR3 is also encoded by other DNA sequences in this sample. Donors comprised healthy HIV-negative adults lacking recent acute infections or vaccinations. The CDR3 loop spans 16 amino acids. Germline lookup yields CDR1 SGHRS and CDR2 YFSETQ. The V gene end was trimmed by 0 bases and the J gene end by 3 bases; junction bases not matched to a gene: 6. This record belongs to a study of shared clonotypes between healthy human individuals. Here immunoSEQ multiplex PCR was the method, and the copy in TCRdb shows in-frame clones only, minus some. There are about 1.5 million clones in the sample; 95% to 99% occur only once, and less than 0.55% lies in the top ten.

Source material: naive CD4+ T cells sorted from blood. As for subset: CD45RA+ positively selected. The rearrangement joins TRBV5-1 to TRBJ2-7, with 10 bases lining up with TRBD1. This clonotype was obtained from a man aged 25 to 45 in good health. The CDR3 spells CASSLAWDRGLYEQYF. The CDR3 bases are TGCGCCAGCAGCTTGGCCTGGGACAGGGGTCTCTACGAGCAGTACTTC. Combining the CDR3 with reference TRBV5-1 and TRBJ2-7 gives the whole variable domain KAGVTQTPRYLIKTRGQQVTLSCSPISGHRSVSWYQQTPGQGLQFLFEYFSETQRNKGNFPGRFSGRQFSNSRSEMNVSTLELGDSALYLCASSLAWDRGLYEQYFGPGTRLTVT.